Shown below are 18 T cell receptor beta chains from a single sample sequenced in a study of Ad26.COV2.S vaccination and SARS-CoV-2 variants. Libraries were prepared by immunoSEQ multiplex PCR; TCRdb keeps only in-frame clonotypes and omits some of them. The table lists some 450,000 clones, roughly 91% of them singletons. Treatment meaning: some 20 received Ad26.COV2.S at low or high dose, single or two shots; a few received placebo; per-sample allocation not given. Each sample was drawn 63 days after the first injection (of vaccine or placebo). This sample comprised peripheral blood, obtained in a trial of Ad26.COV2.S vaccine versus placebo. These receptors were obtained from a person between 18 and 59 years old who received the Ad26.COV2.S COVID-19 vaccine or a placebo.

The CDR3 DNA follows: TGTGCCAGCACTCAACAGGGGACCAACTATGGCTACACCTTC. Amino acids: CASTQQGTNYGYTF. The genes are TRBV6-6 and TRBJ1-2; TRBD1 aligns across 7 bases. The CDR3 has 14 residues. The J segment lost 2 bases and the V segment lost 7 bases, leaving 7 bases of the junction unmatched. Germline V gives CDR1 MNHNY, CDR2 SVGAGI (reference sequence).

In the case of this clone: Sequence at one end of the junction differs from germline and may be a read error. This sequence joins TRBV3-1 (or the pseudogene TRBV3-2) and TRBJ2-7; 7 bases align to TRBD2. Germline-derived CDR1 and CDR2 are LGHDT and YNNKEL (reference sequence). This CDR3 has 12 amino acids. The CDR3: CASSPQEGLIHF. CDR3 nucleotide sequence: TGTGCCAGCAGCCCCCAAGAGGGACTAATACACTTC.

The rearrangement links TRBV9 to TRBJ2-7; 7 bases map to TRBD2. Per germline, CDR1 SGDLS and CDR2 YYNGEE. The CDR3 is 15 amino acids. Unmatched junction bases numbered 3, after V lost 0 bases and J lost 0 bases. The CDR3 bases are TGTGCCAGCAGCGTAGAGGGCGGGAGCTCCTACGAGCAGTACTTC. It translates to CASSVEGGSSYEQYF. Complete variable domain (other parts from reference TRBV9 and TRBJ2-7): DSGVTQTPKHLITATGQRVTLRCSPRSGDLSVYWYQQSLDQGLQFLIQYYNGEERAKGNILERFSAQQFPDLHSELNLSSLELGDSALYFCASSVEGGSSYEQYFGPGTRLTVT.

This chain uses TRBV24-1 with TRBJ2-7; D remains ambiguous. Germline CDR1 is KGHDR and CDR2 is SFDVKD. Trimming stripped 3 bases from V and 9 bases from J, with 8 bases between. CDR3 length: 11 residues. CDR3 loop: CATSDKGMQYF. CDR3 sequence (DNA): TGTGCCACCAGTGATAAGGGAATGCAGTACTTC.

The V call is TRBV6-2 or TRBV6-3, the J call TRBJ2-2; 9 nucleotides match TRBD1. Germline loops: CDR1 MNHEY, CDR2 SVGEGT. The CDR3 is 15 residues long. After removal of 6 bases from V and 3 bases from J, the junction contained 5 bases not matched to a gene. CDR3 protein: CASRYRDRDTGELFF. The DNA for the CDR3 is TGTGCCAGCAGATACCGGGACAGGGACACCGGGGAGCTGTTTTTT.

V usage is TRBV24-1 and J usage is TRBJ2-1; 8 nucleotides agree with TRBD2. J lost 10 bases, V lost 4 bases, and 8 bases had no gene match. CDR1 and CDR2 from the germline V gene are KGHDR and SFDVKD. The CDR3 sequence is 14 residues long. The chain's CDR3 is CATSDGIAGMEQFF. The CDR3 nucleotides read TGTGCCACCAGTGACGGAATAGCGGGAATGGAGCAGTTCTTC.

This clone was counted between two and nine times. The chain uses TRBV6-1 and TRBJ1-5; the D gene is possibly TRBD1 (5 bases). The V gene's germline CDR1 is MNHNS and CDR2 SASEGT. CDR3 size: 13 residues. Deletions cut 2 bases from V and 10 bases from J, with 12 bases between. This CDR3 reads CASSEMGRGPQHF. The CDR3 DNA sequence: TGTGCCAGCAGTGAAATGGGACGCGGTCCCCAGCATTTT.

The chain employs TRBV5-5 and TRBJ2-1; a weak D match, TRBD1 (6 bases). Trimming pared 2 bases from V and 0 bases from J, leaving 9 bases between. Germline values: CDR1 SGHKS, CDR2 YYEKEE (reference sequence). The CDR3 covers 15 residues. CDR3 nucleotides: TGTGCCAGCAGCTTAGCGGACAGCTCCTACAATGAGCAGTTCTTC. Encoded protein: CASSLADSSYNEQFF.

This clone was counted only a few times. The rearrangement joins TRBV7-8 to TRBJ1-6; D call uncertain. CDR3 length: 14 residues. The V and J ends lost 2 bases and 9 bases respectively, with 11 bases between them. Germline loops: CDR1 SGHVS, CDR2 FQNEAQ. CDR3 loop: CASSLRGLGSPLHF. The CDR3 bases are TGTGCCAGCAGCTTACGCGGGCTTGGTTCACCCCTCCACTTT.

The chain links TRBV28 to TRBJ2-7; 11 nucleotides align to TRBD1. Germline CDR1 MDHEN, CDR2 SYDVKM. After removal of 6 bases from V and 3 bases from J, the junction contained 4 bases not matched to a gene. The CDR3 extends over 14 amino acids. The CDR3: CASSPGTGGYEQYF. The DNA for the CDR3 is TGTGCCAGCAGCCCCGGGACAGGGGGCTACGAGCAGTACTTC.

The sample holds one count of this clone. V gene TRBV9 combines with J gene TRBJ2-1; 14 bases map to TRBD2. Unmatched junction bases numbered 9, after V lost 0 bases and J lost 7 bases. The CDR3 length is 18 residues. Germline CDR1 and CDR2: SGDLS and YYNGEE. CDR3 in amino acids: CASSVAPRLAGGPNEQFF. CDR3 nucleotides: TGTGCCAGCAGCGTAGCCCCGAGACTAGCGGGAGGGCCGAATGAGCAGTTCTTC.

In this sample, this clone turned up a few times. Other DNA sequences of this sample code for an identical CDR3. The gene calls are TRBV7-2 and TRBJ2-7; no firm D call. This CDR3 has 12 residues. V was trimmed by 5 bases and J by 0 bases, leaving 5 bases between them. Germline V gene lookup returns CDR1 SGHTA and CDR2 FQGNSA. The CDR3 coding sequence is TGTGCCAGCAGCCAAAGCTCCTACGAGCAGTACTTC. Amino acids: CASSQSSYEQYF.

This rearrangement joins TRBV24-1 to TRBJ2-1, with 14 bases that match TRBD2. Germline V gives CDR1 KGHDR, CDR2 SFDVKD. The CDR3 is 21 residues long. V lost 4 bases and J lost 0; bases outside the gene matches: 13. CDR3 DNA sequence: TGTGCCACCAGTGACACGGGACTAGCGGGAGTCACAGGCAGCTCCTACAATGAGCAGTTCTTC. Amino acids: CATSDTGLAGVTGSSYNEQFF.

The V gene is TRBV19, the J gene TRBJ2-7; TRBD2 might be the D (5 bases). V dropped 11 bases and J dropped 1 base, with 9 bases sitting between them. In germline, CDR1 is LNHDA, CDR2 SQIVND (reference sequence). The CDR3 spans 11 residues. The CDR3 sequence is CASEGSYEQYF. CDR3 nucleotide sequence: TGTGCCTCCGAGGGTTCCTACGAGCAGTACTTC.

CDR3 in DNA: TGTGCCAGTAGAACGTCCGGACTAGCGGGAAATGAGCAGTTCTTC. Translation gives CASRTSGLAGNEQFF. V and J are TRBV19 and TRBJ2-1, with 12 bases fitting TRBD2. CDR1 and CDR2 from the germline V gene are LNHDA and SQIVND (reference sequence). The CDR3 extends over 15 amino acids. V dropped 6 bases and J dropped 7; count of bases not matched to a gene: 7.

The rearrangement joins TRBV2 to TRBJ2-1, with TRBD2 identical over 11 bases. The J segment lost 7 bases and the V segment lost 8 bases, leaving 7 bases of the junction unmatched. This CDR3 has 14 residues. Looked up from germline, CDR1 is SNHLY and CDR2 is FYNNEI. The CDR3 DNA follows: TGTGCCAGCTTTAGCGGGAGGGCGAGGAATGAGCAGTTCTTC. It yields the protein CASFSGRARNEQFF.

This chain connects TRBV6-1 to TRBJ2-3, with D possibly being TRBD1 (6 bases). The CDR3 length is 13 residues. From germline, CDR1 is MNHNS and CDR2 SASEGT. Trimming left V 1 base short and J 4 bases short, with 6 bases between. The CDR3 sequence is CASSEDRADTQYF. The CDR3 DNA reads as TGTGCCAGCAGTGAAGACAGGGCAGATACGCAGTATTTT.

The chain combines TRBV7-2 with TRBJ2-1, with D perhaps matching TRBD2 (5 bases). The CDR3 has 13 amino acids. Germline loops: CDR1 SGHTA, CDR2 FQGNSA. The V gene lost 2 bases and the J gene lost 5 bases, with 7 bases spanning the gap. In DNA, the CDR3 is TGTGCCAGCAGCTTAAAGCGGAACAATGAGCAGTTCTTC. This codes for CASSLKRNNEQFF.